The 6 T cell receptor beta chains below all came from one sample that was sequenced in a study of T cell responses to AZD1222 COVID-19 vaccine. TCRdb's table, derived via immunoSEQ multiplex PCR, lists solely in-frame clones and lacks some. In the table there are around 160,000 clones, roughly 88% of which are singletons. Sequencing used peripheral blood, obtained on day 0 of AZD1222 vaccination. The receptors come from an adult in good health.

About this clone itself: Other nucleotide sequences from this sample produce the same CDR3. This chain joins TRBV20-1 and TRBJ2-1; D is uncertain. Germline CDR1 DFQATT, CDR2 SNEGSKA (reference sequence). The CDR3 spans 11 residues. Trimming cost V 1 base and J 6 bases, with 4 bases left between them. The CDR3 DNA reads TGCAGTGCTAGAGGGAGCAATGAGCAGTTCTTC. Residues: CSARGSNEQFF.

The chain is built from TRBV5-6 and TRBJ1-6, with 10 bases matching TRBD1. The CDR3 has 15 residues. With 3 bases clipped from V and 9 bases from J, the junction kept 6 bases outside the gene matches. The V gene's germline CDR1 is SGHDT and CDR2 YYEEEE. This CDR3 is CASSSGTGVFSPLHF. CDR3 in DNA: TGTGCCAGCAGCTCCGGGACAGGGGTTTTTTCACCCCTCCACTTT.

CDR3 sequence: CAWAINGETQYF. The CDR3 DNA follows: TGTGCCTGGGCTATCAATGGGGAGACCCAGTACTTC. The chain carries TRBV30 and TRBJ2-5; D is uncertain. The V end lost 5 bases, the J end lost 5 bases, and 12 bases lay between the germline ends. Per germline, CDR1 GTSNPN and CDR2 SVGIG (reference sequence). CDR3 length equals 12 residues.

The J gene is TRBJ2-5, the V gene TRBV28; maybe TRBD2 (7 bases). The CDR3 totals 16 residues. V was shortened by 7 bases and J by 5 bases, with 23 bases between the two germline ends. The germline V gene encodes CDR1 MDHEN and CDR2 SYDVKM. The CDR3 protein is CASTPVGGGAVETQYF. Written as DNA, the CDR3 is TGTGCCAGCACTCCTGTGGGGGGGGGCGCGGTGGAGACCCAGTACTTC.

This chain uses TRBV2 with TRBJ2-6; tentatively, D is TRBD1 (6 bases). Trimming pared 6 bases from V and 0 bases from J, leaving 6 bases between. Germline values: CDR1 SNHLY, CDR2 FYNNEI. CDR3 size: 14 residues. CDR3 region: CASRDSSGANVLTF. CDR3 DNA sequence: TGTGCCAGCAGGGACAGCTCTGGGGCCAACGTCCTGACTTTC.

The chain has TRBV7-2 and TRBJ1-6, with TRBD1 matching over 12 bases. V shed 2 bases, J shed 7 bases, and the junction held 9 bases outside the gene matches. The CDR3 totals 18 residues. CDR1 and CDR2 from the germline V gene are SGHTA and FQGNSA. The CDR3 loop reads CASSLRRIGTGGNSPLHF. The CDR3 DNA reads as TGTGCCAGCAGCTTAAGGAGGATTGGGACAGGGGGCAATTCACCCCTCCACTTT.